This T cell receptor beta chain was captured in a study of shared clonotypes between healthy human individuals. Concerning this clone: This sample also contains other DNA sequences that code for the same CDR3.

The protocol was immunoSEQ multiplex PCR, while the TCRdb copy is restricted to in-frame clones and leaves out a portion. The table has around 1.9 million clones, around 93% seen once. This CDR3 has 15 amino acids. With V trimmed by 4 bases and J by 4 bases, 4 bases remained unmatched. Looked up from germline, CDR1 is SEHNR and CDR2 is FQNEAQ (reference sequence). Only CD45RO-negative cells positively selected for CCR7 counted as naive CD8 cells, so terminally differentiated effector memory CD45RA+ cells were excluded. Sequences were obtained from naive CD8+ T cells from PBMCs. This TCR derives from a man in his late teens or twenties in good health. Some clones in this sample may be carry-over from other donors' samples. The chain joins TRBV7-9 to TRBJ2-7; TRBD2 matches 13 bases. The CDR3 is CASSSGLAGEYEQYF. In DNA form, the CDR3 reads TGTGCCAGCAGCTCCGGACTAGCGGGAGAGTACGAGCAGTACTTC.